This is a list of T cell receptor beta chains from one sample in a study of cytomegalovirus exposure and HLA in healthy donors. Data came from immunoSEQ multiplex PCR; TCRdb stores just in-frame clones and leaves some out. The table lists 80,000 to 95,000 clones, roughly 95% of them singletons. What was sequenced was PBMCs. The receptors originated from a woman between 18 and 29 years old in good health and CMV-seronegative. CDR3s include the opening cysteine and the closing phenylalanine or tryptophan. D genes are given only for firm matches. The size entry is marked missing in some rows and otherwise reads once, few, many or a size class.

d_call	clone_size	j_call	v_call	cdr3_aa	cdr3_nt
.	.	TRBJ1-5	TRBV5-4	CASSLPGVNQPQHF	TGTGCCAGCAGCTTACCCGGGGTGAATCAGCCCCAGCATTTT
.	.	TRBJ2-5	TRBV14	CASSQSTQETQYF	TGTGCCAGCAGCCAATCGACACAAGAGACCCAGTACTTC
.	.	TRBJ2-4	TRBV21-1	CASTKTRQGPQNIQYF	TGTGCCAGCACCAAAACCCGGCAGGGGCCTCAAAACATTCAGTACTTC
.	.	TRBJ2-7	TRBV6-1	CASSWGVTYEQYF	TGTGCCAGCTCCTGGGGGGTCACCTACGAGCAGTACTTC
TRBD2	.	TRBJ2-7	TRBV2	CASSHSTLAGDRVYEQYF	TGTGCCAGCAGTCATTCGACCCTAGCGGGAGATCGGGTCTACGAGCAGTACTTC
TRBD2	.	TRBJ2-7	TRBV7-2	CASSASGLGSYEQYF	TGTGCCAGCAGCGCTAGCGGGTTGGGTTCTTACGAGCAGTACTTC
TRBD1	.	TRBJ2-2	TRBV2	CASRVTGGRGGELFF	TGTGCCAGCAGGGTGACAGGGGGAAGGGGCGGGGAGCTGTTTTTT
TRBD1	.	TRBJ1-6	TRBV4-1	CASSPGQGTSPLHF	TGCGCCAGCAGCCCCGGACAGGGGACTTCACCCCTCCACTTT
TRBD2	.	TRBJ2-7	TRBV7-9	CASSRLAGASYEQYF	TGTGCCAGCAGCAGGCTAGCGGGGGCTAGCTACGAGCAGTACTTC
.	.	TRBJ1-2	TRBV14	CASSAASGYTF	TGTGCCAGCAGCGCGGCAAGTGGCTACACCTTC
TRBD1	.	TRBJ1-2	TRBV15	CATSGPGQGFSSYTF	TGTGCCACCAGCGGGCCGGGACAGGGTTTTTCTAGCTACACCTTC
.	.	TRBJ1-2	TRBV28	CASIAVDDGYTF	TGTGCCAGCATCGCGGTGGATGATGGCTACACCTTC
TRBD2	once	TRBJ2-1	TRBV27	CASSRGLADISYNEQFF	TGTGCCAGCAGTCGCGGACTAGCGGATATCTCCTACAATGAGCAGTTCTTC
.	.	TRBJ2-1	TRBV30	CAWRSTSRYNEQFF	TGTGCCTGGAGAAGTACTAGCCGATACAATGAGCAGTTCTTC
.	.	TRBJ1-1	TRBV5-1	CASSLSTGNTEAFF	TGCGCCAGCAGCTTGAGTACAGGGAACACTGAAGCTTTCTTT
TRBD2	.	TRBJ2-3	TRBV6-5	CASSTNSGRDTQYF	TGTGCCAGCAGTACTAATAGCGGGAGGGATACGCAGTATTTT
TRBD1	few	TRBJ1-6	TRBV6-6	CASSRTGTIGSPLHF	TGTGCCAGCAGCCGGACAGGGACGATCGGATCACCCCTCCACTTT
TRBD1	.	TRBJ1-1	TRBV4-2	CASSHDPHRGSTEAFF	TGTGCCAGCAGCCATGACCCGCACAGGGGAAGCACTGAAGCTTTCTTT
.	.	TRBJ2-1	TRBV5-6	CASSLVGRFNEQFF	TGTGCCAGCAGCTTGGTTGGCAGGTTCAATGAGCAGTTCTTC
.	.	TRBJ1-4	TRBV7-9	CASRGAPSNEKLFF	TGTGCCAGCAGGGGGGCCCCCTCTAATGAAAAACTGTTTTTT
.	.	TRBJ1-1	TRBV30	CAWSTLWGDAFF	TGTGCCTGGAGCACCCTCTGGGGGGATGCTTTCTTT
TRBD2	.	TRBJ2-3	TRBV7-8	CASGGLVSTDTQYF	TGTGCCAGCGGGGGACTAGTAAGCACAGATACGCAGTATTTT
.	.	TRBJ2-4	TRBV5-1	CASSLSAKNIQYF	TGCGCCAGCAGCTTGTCTGCCAAAAACATTCAGTACTTC
TRBD2	.	TRBJ2-7	TRBV5-6	CASSFQREPPYEQYF	TGTGCCAGCAGCTTTCAGCGGGAACCCCCCTACGAGCAGTACTTC
.	.	TRBJ2-7	TRBV6-5	CASSPSYEFVYEQYF	TGTGCCAGCAGTCCGAGTTACGAGTTTGTATACGAGCAGTACTTC
.	.	TRBJ1-1	TRBV7-6	CASSNTGYTEAFF	TGTGCCAGCAGCAACACAGGGTACACTGAAGCTTTCTTT
TRBD2	.	TRBJ2-1	TRBV5-1	CASSLASGSQNEQFF	TGCGCCAGCAGCTTAGCTAGCGGGAGCCAGAATGAGCAGTTCTTC
.	.	TRBJ2-2	TRBV5-6	CASSLTGILAGELFF	TGTGCCAGCAGCTTAACAGGGATTTTGGCCGGGGAGCTGTTTTTT
.	.	TRBJ1-2	TRBV2	CASSARQAAIF	TGTGCCAGCAGTGCCCGACAGGCCGCGATTTTC
TRBD1	.	TRBJ1-6	TRBV5-1	CASSSTGTGGSSPLHF	TGCGCCAGCAGCTCAACAGGGACAGGGGGATCTTCACCCCTCCACTTT
.	.	TRBJ2-7	TRBV6-5	CASSYSIASSYEQYF	TGTGCCAGCAGTTACTCGATAGCGAGCTCCTACGAGCAGTACTTC
TRBD1	.	TRBJ1-1	TRBV6-5	CASSRRDRGITEAFF	TGTGCCAGCAGCCGCCGGGACAGGGGTATCACTGAAGCTTTCTTT
.	.	TRBJ2-7	TRBV19	CASSNQLYEQYF	TGTGCCAGTAGTAACCAGTTATACGAGCAGTACTTC